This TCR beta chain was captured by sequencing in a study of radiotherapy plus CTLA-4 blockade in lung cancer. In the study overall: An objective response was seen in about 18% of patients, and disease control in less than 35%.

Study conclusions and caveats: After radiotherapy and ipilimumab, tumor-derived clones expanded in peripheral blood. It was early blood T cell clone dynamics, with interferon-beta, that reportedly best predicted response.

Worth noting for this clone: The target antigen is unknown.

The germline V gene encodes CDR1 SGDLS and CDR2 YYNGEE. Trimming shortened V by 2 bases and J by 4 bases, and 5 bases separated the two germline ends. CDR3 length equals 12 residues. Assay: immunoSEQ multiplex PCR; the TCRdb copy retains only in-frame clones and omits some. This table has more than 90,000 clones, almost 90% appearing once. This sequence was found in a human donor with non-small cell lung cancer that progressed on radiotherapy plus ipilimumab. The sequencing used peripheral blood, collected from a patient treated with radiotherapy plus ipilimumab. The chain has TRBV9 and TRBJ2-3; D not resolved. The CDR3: CASSVRSDTQYF. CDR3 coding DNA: TGTGCCAGCAGCGTCCGTTCAGATACGCAGTATTTT.